What follows are 24 T cell receptor beta chains derived from one specimen sequenced in a study of blood T cell repertoires in COVID-19. Assay: immunoSEQ multiplex PCR; the TCRdb copy retains only in-frame clones and omits some. The table has fewer than 250,000 clones, approximately 84% seen once. Sequencing was performed on PBMCs or T cells enriched from blood (not recorded which). The receptors originated from a woman aged 30 to 39 who had recovered from COVID-19.

The chain recombines TRBV6-6 with TRBJ1-2, with D perhaps TRBD1 (5 bases). The CDR3 has 14 amino acids. CDR1 is MNHNY, CDR2 SVGAGI, per germline (reference sequence). Trimming removed 7 bases from V and 4 bases from J, with 16 bases in between. This chain's CDR3 is CASIPKGQSYGYTF. The CDR3 nucleotides are TGTGCCAGCATCCCGAAGGGGCAGTCCTATGGCTACACCTTC.

V usage is TRBV13 and J usage is TRBJ2-3; 8 bases are shared with TRBD2. V trimming: 0 bases; J trimming: 1 base; junction bases outside the gene matches: 0. Looked up from germline, CDR1 is PRHDT and CDR2 is FYEKMQ (reference sequence). The CDR3 loop spans 15 amino acids. For the CDR3, the DNA is TGTGCCAGCAGCTTAGGGACTAGCGGCACAGATACGCAGTATTTT. The encoded protein is CASSLGTSGTDTQYF. The full variable domain, with the rest looked up from reference TRBV13 and TRBJ2-3, is AAGVIQSPRHLIKEKRETATLKCYPIPRHDTVYWYQQGPGQDPQFLISFYEKMQSDKGSIPDRFSAQQFSDYHSELNMSSLELGDSALYFCASSLGTSGTDTQYFGPGTRLTVL.

The chain carries TRBV7-2 and TRBJ2-3; D gene ambiguous. CDR1 is SGHTA and CDR2 is FQGNSA in the germline V gene. V was clipped by 1 base and J by 6 bases, with 11 bases between them. There are 14 residues in the CDR3. The CDR3, as DNA: TGTGCCAGCAGCTTAGTTCCGTTCGTGGATACGCAGTATTTT. Protein sequence: CASSLVPFVDTQYF.

The chain combines TRBV2 with TRBJ2-7, with D possibly matching TRBD1 (5 bases). Trimming cost V 2 bases and J 2 bases, with 10 bases left between them. The CDR3 consists of 14 residues. Germline V lookup: CDR1 SNHLY, CDR2 FYNNEI. In DNA form, the CDR3 reads TGTGCCAGCAGTGAATCCGTGGGGCCCTACGAGCAGTACGTC. This encodes CASSESVGPYEQYV.

This sequence joins TRBV11-2 and TRBJ2-5; the D is unclear. The V gene's germline CDR1 is SGHAT and CDR2 FQNNGV. CDR3 length equals 13 residues. V was shortened by 0 bases and J by 3 bases, with 5 bases between the two germline ends. This chain's CDR3 is CASSLERKETQYF. DNA for the CDR3: TGTGCCAGCAGCTTAGAGCGCAAAGAGACCCAGTACTTC.

This sequence joins TRBV10-1 and TRBJ2-3, with D uncertain. This CDR3 spans 13 amino acids. Germline loops: CDR1 WNHNN, CDR2 SYGVQD (reference sequence). Deletions cut 2 bases from V and 2 bases from J, with 5 bases between. The CDR3 reads CASSEGLTDTQYF. CDR3 bases: TGCGCCAGCAGTGAGGGGCTCACAGATACGCAGTATTTT.

A single count supports this clone. This chain uses TRBV18 with TRBJ1-5; 7 bases line up with TRBD1. This CDR3 contains 13 residues. V was pared by 4 bases and J by 9 bases, with 6 bases of the junction left unmatched. Looked up from germline, CDR1 is KGHSH and CDR2 is LQKENI. CDR3 nucleotides: TGTGCCAGCTCACAGAGGGGGCAGGGGCCCCAGCATTTT. This sequence encodes CASSQRGQGPQHF.

As for this clone: The sample holds other DNA sequences that translate to the same CDR3. The rearrangement uses TRBV6-5 and TRBJ2-7; the match to TRBD2 covers 10 bases. V lost 5 bases, J lost 0 bases, and 1 base stayed unmatched. Germline CDR1 MNHEY, CDR2 SVGAGI. CDR3 length: 14 residues. The CDR3 nucleotides read TGTGCCAGCAGTCGGACTAGCGGCTCCTACGAGCAGTACTTC. It specifies CASSRTSGSYEQYF.

Only a few counts were recorded for this clone. The V call is TRBV18, the J call TRBJ1-4; a possible D gene is TRBD1 (6 bases). This CDR3 contains 15 residues. Germline loops: CDR1 KGHSH, CDR2 LQKENI. V lost 2 bases, J lost 3 bases, and 10 bases lay in between. This CDR3 reads CASSPMGHSNEKLFF. CDR3 sequence (DNA): TGTGCCAGCTCACCAATGGGACACTCTAATGAAAAACTGTTTTTT. Looking up the rest from reference TRBV18 and TRBJ1-4 gives the full variable domain: NAGVMQNPRHLVRRRGQEARLRCSPMKGHSHVYWYRQLPEEGLKFMVYLQKENIIDESGMPKERFSAEFPKEGPSILRIQQVVRGDSAAYFCASSPMGHSNEKLFFGSGTQLSVL.

Concerning this clone: The limits of the CDR3 on the DNA are not certain, so only TCRdb's listed CDR3 is given. The chain has TRBV20-1 and TRBJ1-1. Germline loops: CDR1 DFQATT, CDR2 SNEGSKA (reference sequence). The CDR3 region is 11 residues in length, termini included. CDR3 loop: CSADFRGEAFF.

For the CDR3, the DNA is TGTGCCACCAGTGACAGACTAGCGGGTAACACCGGGGAGCTGTTTTTT. Its translation: CATSDRLAGNTGELFF. J is TRBJ2-2 and V is TRBV24-1, with 10 bases matching TRBD2. Germline V lookup: CDR1 KGHDR, CDR2 SFDVKD. The CDR3 length is 16 residues. V was clipped by 4 bases and J by 2 bases; unmatched bases: 3.

This chain joins TRBV7-2 and TRBJ2-1, with D maybe TRBD1 (6 bases). Germline CDR1 reads SGHTA; CDR2 reads FQGNSA. Trimming left V 2 bases short and J 10 bases short, with 18 bases between. The CDR3 totals 15 residues. In DNA form, the CDR3 reads TGTGCCAGCAGCTTAAGAGGGACACCCGAGTTAGAGCAGTTCTTC. It codes for CASSLRGTPELEQFF.

This chain links TRBV7-9 with TRBJ1-5; no clear D gene. V was trimmed by 2 bases and J by 7 bases, leaving 15 bases between them. The germline gives CDR1 SEHNR, CDR2 FQNEAQ (reference sequence). This CDR3 is built from 15 residues. In nucleotides, the CDR3 is TGTGCCAGCAGCTTAAACAGTCGCCCTCGCCAGCCCCAGCATTTT. This encodes CASSLNSRPRQPQHF.

This clone has a handful of counts. This chain links TRBV11-2 with TRBJ1-3; D remains ambiguous. Trimming removed 5 bases from V and 1 base from J, with 9 bases in between. There are 14 residues in the CDR3. Germline CDR1 is SGHAT and CDR2 is FQNNGV. CDR3 nucleotides: TGTGCCAGCAGCCGCGAGGCATCTGGAAACACCATATATTTT. This gives the protein CASSREASGNTIYF.

This clone was counted a few times. The V and J genes are TRBV12-3 or TRBV12-4 and TRBJ1-2; D call uncertain. V was clipped by 8 bases and J by 4 bases, with 14 bases between them. The CDR3 contains 13 residues. The DNA of the CDR3 is TGTGCCAGCCAGACCGGTCGGGGCTATGGCTACACCTTC. This sequence encodes CASQTGRGYGYTF.

V and J are TRBV7-9 and TRBJ2-1; TRBD2 aligns across 9 bases. This CDR3 is 13 amino acids long. The germline CDR1 and CDR2 sequences are SEHNR and FQNEAQ (reference sequence). V lost 10 bases to trimming and J lost 2 bases; unmatched junction nucleotides: 3. CDR3 in amino acids: CAIRLAAYNEQFF. DNA for the CDR3: TGTGCCATACGACTAGCGGCCTACAATGAGCAGTTCTTC.

The chain couples TRBV6-6 to TRBJ2-7; 7 positions agree with TRBD2. Germline values: CDR1 MNHNY, CDR2 SVGAGI (reference sequence). J was trimmed by 3 bases and V by 2 bases; bases with no gene match: 7. The CDR3 runs to 15 residues. The CDR3 protein is CASSYPAGSSYEQYF. The CDR3 DNA reads as TGTGCCAGCAGTTACCCAGCGGGGTCAAGCTACGAGCAGTACTTC.

Only a few counts were recorded for this clone. The rearrangement links TRBV12-3 or TRBV12-4 to TRBJ1-1; D is unresolved. With 8 bases removed from V and 12 bases from J, the gap between germline ends came to 16 bases. The CDR3 covers 11 residues. CDR3 DNA: TGTGCCAGCGGCCTGTCTGTCGTGTCTTTCTTT. Translating it yields CASGLSVVSFF.

V usage is TRBV27 and J usage is TRBJ1-3; the D is unclear. Germline V gene lookup returns CDR1 MNHEY and CDR2 SMNVEV (reference sequence). The CDR3 loop spans 14 amino acids. Trimming took 3 bases from V and 4 from J, leaving 10 bases between them. CDR3 nucleotides: TGTGCCAGCAGTTTTCGGAACAGCGGAAACACCATATATTTT. Translation gives CASSFRNSGNTIYF.

V and J are TRBV5-1 and TRBJ2-1; 10 bases match TRBD1. The germline gives CDR1 SGHRS, CDR2 YFSETQ. V trimming: 3 bases; J trimming: 2 bases; junction bases outside the gene matches: 2. This CDR3 has 15 residues. CDR3 loop: CASSSGQGAYNEQFF. CDR3 DNA: TGCGCCAGCAGCTCTGGACAGGGGGCCTACAATGAGCAGTTCTTC.

This chain links TRBV7-9 with TRBJ2-2; D is uncertain. Germline lookup yields CDR1 SEHNR and CDR2 FQNEAQ (reference sequence). There are 14 residues in the CDR3. The V gene lost 3 bases and the J gene lost 5 bases, with 10 bases spanning the gap. CDR3 DNA: TGTGCCAGCAGCTTCGAGGCCAAGACCGGGGAGCTGTTTTTT. Residues: CASSFEAKTGELFF.

This chain joins TRBV2 and TRBJ1-2, with 8 bases that match TRBD1. Losses at the gene ends were 6 bases for V and 9 bases for J; bases not matched to a gene: 9. The CDR3 consists of 13 residues. The germline V gene encodes CDR1 SNHLY and CDR2 FYNNEI. CDR3 protein: CASSEDRDGSYTF. The CDR3 DNA reads TGTGCCAGCAGCGAGGACAGGGACGGGAGCTACACCTTC.

The rearrangement links TRBV5-1 to TRBJ1-4, with D possibly being TRBD1 (5 bases). Per the germline V gene, CDR1 is SGHRS and CDR2 is YFSETQ. V was shortened by 6 bases and J by 7 bases, with 19 bases between the two germline ends. The CDR3 loop spans 15 amino acids. DNA for the CDR3: TGCGCCAGCAAAACTTCCGGAATGGGGGGTGAAAAACTGTTTTTT. The encoded protein is CASKTSGMGGEKLFF.

The chain joins TRBV19 to TRBJ2-7; D might be TRBD2 (5 bases). Germline-derived CDR1 and CDR2 are LNHDA and SQIVND (reference sequence). V shed 1 base and J shed 3 bases, with 7 bases lying between them. This CDR3 has 13 residues. For the CDR3, the DNA is TGTGCCAGTAGTATAGCCGGGATCTACGAGCAGTACTTC. Translation gives CASSIAGIYEQYF.